This is a list of T cell receptor beta chains from one sample in a study of T-cell memory formation after mild COVID-19. TCRdb used MiXCR to reprocess the 5' RACE reads, holding one entry per CDR3 protein. The repertoire has approximately 230,000 distinct CDR3 sequences, less than 20% of them found once; the top ten carry 3.5% to 4%. Sequencing was done on a sample of PBMCs or a T cell subset sorted from them (not recorded which). Every receptor here comes from a man aged 18 to 29 who had mild COVID-19 (a few samples of this study predate the infection). Cell type and time point are not known. Each CDR3 is given with its conserved first and last residue. A D gene is named only where the DNA matches it firmly. The listing skips clone size in some rows; elsewhere it reads once, few, many or a size class.

v_gene: TRBV4-2; j_gene: TRBJ2-3; d_gene: -; len: 17; abundance: -; CDR3aa: CASSQVSQGLSTDTQYF; CDR3nt: TGTGCCAGCAGCCAAGTGAGTCAGGGACTGAGCACAGATACGCAGTATTTT
v_gene: TRBV10-1; j_gene: TRBJ2-3; d_gene: TRBD2; len: 18; abundance: -; CDR3aa: CASSGPGLAGGNSDTQYF; CDR3nt: TGCGCCAGCAGTGGACCGGGACTAGCGGGGGGTAATTCAGATACGCAGTATTTT
v_gene: TRBV3-1; j_gene: TRBJ1-1; d_gene: -; len: 12; abundance: -; CDR3aa: CASSQSGAGAFF; CDR3nt: TGTGCCAGCAGCCAAAGCGGGGCCGGAGCTTTCTTT
v_gene: TRBV20-1; j_gene: TRBJ1-1; d_gene: -; len: 16; abundance: -; CDR3aa: CSARVGGDRVNTEAFF; CDR3nt: TGCAGTGCTAGAGTTGGGGGGGACCGGGTGAACACTGAAGCTTTCTTT
v_gene: TRBV12-3/TRBV12-4; j_gene: TRBJ1-2; d_gene: -; len: 12; abundance: few; CDR3aa: CASSSGTRGYTF; CDR3nt: TGTGCCAGCAGTTCCGGGACACGCGGCTACACCTTC
v_gene: TRBV7-9; j_gene: TRBJ2-1; d_gene: TRBD2; len: 16; abundance: -; CDR3aa: CASSLEVGGGSNEQFF; CDR3nt: TGTGCCAGCAGCTTAGAGGTGGGCGGGGGAAGCAATGAGCAGTTCTTC
v_gene: TRBV7-2; j_gene: TRBJ2-5; d_gene: -; len: 13; abundance: few; CDR3aa: CATSVGVRETQYF; CDR3nt: TGTGCCACCTCGGTGGGGGTAAGGGAGACCCAGTACTTC
v_gene: TRBV10-3; j_gene: TRBJ1-5; d_gene: TRBD1; len: 14; abundance: -; CDR3aa: CAISGQGSNQPQHF; CDR3nt: TGTGCCATCAGTGGACAGGGGAGCAATCAGCCCCAGCATTTT
v_gene: TRBV5-4; j_gene: TRBJ2-5; d_gene: -; len: 15; abundance: few; CDR3aa: CASSPRDFYEETQYF; CDR3nt: TGTGCCAGCAGCCCCAGGGATTTTTACGAGGAGACCCAGTACTTC
v_gene: TRBV12-3/TRBV12-4; j_gene: TRBJ1-1; d_gene: -; len: 13; abundance: few; CDR3aa: CASSARGGTEAFF; CDR3nt: TGTGCCAGCAGTGCCCGAGGAGGGACTGAAGCTTTCTTT
v_gene: TRBV19; j_gene: TRBJ1-2; d_gene: TRBD1; len: 19; abundance: -; CDR3aa: CASSTRWDTGTGDRYGYTF; CDR3nt: TGTGCCAGTAGCACCCGATGGGACACTGGGACAGGGGATCGCTATGGCTACACCTTC
v_gene: TRBV9; j_gene: TRBJ2-2; d_gene: -; len: 13; abundance: -; CDR3aa: CASSVGDTGELFF; CDR3nt: TGTGCCAGCAGCGTAGGAGACACCGGGGAGCTGTTTTTT
v_gene: TRBV20-1; j_gene: TRBJ2-2; d_gene: -; len: 14; abundance: -; CDR3aa: CSAPGTVNTGELFF; CDR3nt: TGCAGTGCTCCCGGGACGGTGAACACCGGGGAGCTGTTTTTT
v_gene: TRBV12-3/TRBV12-4; j_gene: TRBJ1-1; d_gene: -; len: 12; abundance: -; CDR3aa: CASSFGTFEAFF; CDR3nt: TGTGCCAGCAGTTTTGGGACATTTGAAGCTTTCTTT
v_gene: TRBV7-2; j_gene: TRBJ1-6; d_gene: -; len: 15; abundance: -; CDR3aa: CASSLWQGGNSPLHF; CDR3nt: TGTGCCAGCAGCTTATGGCAGGGTGGCAATTCACCCCTCCACTTT
v_gene: TRBV27; j_gene: TRBJ1-2; d_gene: -; len: 14; abundance: few; CDR3aa: CASSVGQGTYGYTF; CDR3nt: TGTGCCAGCAGCGTAGGACAAGGCACTTATGGCTACACCTTC
v_gene: TRBV2; j_gene: TRBJ1-5; d_gene: TRBD1; len: 13; abundance: -; CDR3aa: CASSRGRKQPQHF; CDR3nt: TGTGCCAGCAGTAGGGGGCGGAAGCAGCCCCAGCATTTT
v_gene: TRBV15; j_gene: TRBJ1-1; d_gene: -; len: 12; abundance: -; CDR3aa: CATSRAYTEAFF; CDR3nt: TGTGCCACCAGCAGGGCTTACACTGAAGCTTTCTTT
v_gene: TRBV24-1; j_gene: TRBJ2-1; d_gene: -; len: 16; abundance: few; CDR3aa: CATSDPRGGFYNEQFF; CDR3nt: TGTGCCACCAGTGACCCAAGGGGGGGCTTTTACAATGAGCAGTTCTTC
v_gene: TRBV7-2; j_gene: TRBJ1-1; d_gene: -; len: 14; abundance: -; CDR3aa: CASTLRTEDPEAFF; CDR3nt: TGTGCCAGCACCCTACGGACAGAGGACCCTGAAGCTTTCTTT
v_gene: TRBV15; j_gene: TRBJ2-3; d_gene: TRBD1; len: 14; abundance: few; CDR3aa: CATSRDRVTDTQYF; CDR3nt: TGTGCCACCAGCCGGGACAGGGTCACAGATACGCAGTATTTT
v_gene: TRBV20-1; j_gene: TRBJ1-5; d_gene: TRBD1; len: 14; abundance: few; CDR3aa: CSAHTGGPNQPQHF; CDR3nt: TGCAGTGCTCATACAGGGGGGCCCAATCAGCCCCAGCATTTT
v_gene: TRBV6-5; j_gene: TRBJ1-6; d_gene: TRBD1; len: 14; abundance: few; CDR3aa: CASSRAGQDSPLHF; CDR3nt: TGTGCCAGCAGCAGAGCAGGACAGGATTCACCCCTCCACTTT
v_gene: TRBV18; j_gene: TRBJ2-2; d_gene: -; len: 17; abundance: few; CDR3aa: CASSPDAGTSESGELFF; CDR3nt: TGTGCCAGCTCACCAGACGCCGGGACCAGCGAATCCGGGGAGCTGTTTTTT
v_gene: TRBV4-2; j_gene: TRBJ1-4; d_gene: -; len: 13; abundance: -; CDR3aa: CASSQDSTEKLFF; CDR3nt: TGTGCCAGCAGCCAAGATTCGACAGAAAAACTGTTTTTT
v_gene: TRBV4-1; j_gene: TRBJ2-5; d_gene: TRBD2; len: 17; abundance: -; CDR3aa: CASRKGVLAGSQETQYF; CDR3nt: TGCGCCAGCAGAAAAGGGGTACTAGCGGGGAGCCAAGAGACCCAGTACTTC
v_gene: TRBV29-1; j_gene: TRBJ2-5; d_gene: -; len: 11; abundance: many; CDR3aa: CGATPSQTQYF; CDR3nt: TGCGGCGCTACTCCCAGCCAGACCCAGTACTTC
v_gene: TRBV7-3; j_gene: TRBJ2-3; d_gene: -; len: 13; abundance: -; CDR3aa: CASRSMGADTQYF; CDR3nt: TGTGCCAGCAGATCTATGGGGGCTGATACGCAGTATTTT
v_gene: TRBV19; j_gene: TRBJ2-3; d_gene: -; len: 13; abundance: -; CDR3aa: CASTTRRADTQYF; CDR3nt: TGTGCCAGTACCACGCGGAGGGCAGATACGCAGTATTTT
v_gene: TRBV9; j_gene: TRBJ1-1; d_gene: -; len: 14; abundance: -; CDR3aa: CASSGYGGGSEAFF; CDR3nt: TGTGCCAGCAGCGGCTACGGGGGGGGAAGTGAAGCTTTCTTT
v_gene: TRBV7-3; j_gene: TRBJ2-3; d_gene: -; len: 14; abundance: few; CDR3aa: CASSPRAHGDTQYF; CDR3nt: TGTGCCAGCAGCCCCCGGGCACATGGAGATACGCAGTATTTT
v_gene: TRBV6-5; j_gene: TRBJ1-6; d_gene: -; len: 14; abundance: -; CDR3aa: CASSREARWSPLHF; CDR3nt: TGTGCCAGCAGTCGAGAGGCCCGCTGGTCACCCCTCCACTTT
v_gene: TRBV5-1; j_gene: TRBJ2-2; d_gene: -; len: 14; abundance: few; CDR3aa: CASSPGADTGELFF; CDR3nt: TGCGCCAGCAGCCCGGGGGCCGACACCGGGGAGCTGTTTTTT
v_gene: TRBV18; j_gene: TRBJ1-4; d_gene: TRBD1; len: 15; abundance: -; CDR3aa: CASSRGQPTNEKLFF; CDR3nt: TGTGCCAGCTCCCGGGGACAGCCAACTAATGAAAAACTGTTTTTT
v_gene: TRBV5-1; j_gene: TRBJ2-6; d_gene: -; len: 16; abundance: -; CDR3aa: CASSTVGNPGANVLTF; CDR3nt: TGCGCCAGCAGCACAGTGGGGAATCCTGGGGCCAACGTCCTGACTTTC
v_gene: TRBV20-1; j_gene: TRBJ2-2; d_gene: -; len: 14; abundance: many; CDR3aa: CSARDARYTGELFF; CDR3nt: TGCAGTGCTAGAGATGCTAGATACACCGGGGAGCTGTTTTTT
v_gene: TRBV5-1; j_gene: TRBJ1-3; d_gene: -; len: 14; abundance: few; CDR3aa: CASSLNTRGNTIYF; CDR3nt: TGCGCCAGCAGCTTGAACACTCGCGGAAACACCATATATTTT
v_gene: TRBV20-1; j_gene: TRBJ2-3; d_gene: -; len: 13; abundance: -; CDR3aa: CSARERITDTQYF; CDR3nt: TGCAGTGCTAGGGAACGTATTACAGATACGCAGTATTTT
v_gene: TRBV9; j_gene: TRBJ2-6; d_gene: -; len: 18; abundance: -; CDR3aa: CASSVPSLTGSGANVLTF; CDR3nt: TGTGCCAGCAGCGTGCCCTCCTTGACGGGCTCTGGGGCCAACGTCCTGACTTTC
v_gene: TRBV6-5; j_gene: TRBJ2-7; d_gene: -; len: 14; abundance: -; CDR3aa: CASSQNRAGYEQYF; CDR3nt: TGTGCCAGCAGTCAAAACAGGGCAGGCTACGAGCAGTACTTC
v_gene: TRBV5-1; j_gene: TRBJ2-5; d_gene: -; len: 15; abundance: few; CDR3aa: CASSVAGYSGETQYF; CDR3nt: TGCGCCAGCAGCGTAGCCGGGTACAGCGGAGAGACCCAGTACTTC
v_gene: TRBV5-1; j_gene: TRBJ2-3; d_gene: TRBD2; len: 16; abundance: few; CDR3aa: CASSLGLAVRTDTQYF; CDR3nt: TGCGCCAGCAGCTTGGGACTAGCGGTCCGCACAGATACGCAGTATTTT
v_gene: TRBV10-3; j_gene: TRBJ2-2; d_gene: -; len: 16; abundance: few; CDR3aa: CAISDGRAGATGELFF; CDR3nt: TGTGCCATCAGTGACGGTCGTGCAGGGGCCACCGGGGAGCTGTTTTTT
v_gene: TRBV7-2; j_gene: TRBJ2-2; d_gene: -; len: 15; abundance: -; CDR3aa: CASSPGARAAGELFF; CDR3nt: TGTGCCAGCAGCCCGGGAGCTAGGGCCGCCGGGGAGCTGTTTTTT
v_gene: TRBV20-1; j_gene: TRBJ2-1; d_gene: -; len: 11; abundance: few; CDR3aa: CSRSTYNEQFF; CDR3nt: TGCAGTCGATCCACCTACAATGAGCAGTTCTTC
v_gene: TRBV7-9; j_gene: TRBJ2-5; d_gene: -; len: 14; abundance: -; CDR3aa: CASSLAGIQETQYF; CDR3nt: TGTGCCAGCAGCTTAGCGGGCATACAAGAGACCCAGTACTTC
v_gene: TRBV5-1; j_gene: TRBJ2-5; d_gene: TRBD2; len: 14; abundance: many; CDR3aa: CASSSGTSLETQYF; CDR3nt: TGCGCCAGCAGCTCCGGGACTAGCCTGGAGACCCAGTACTTC